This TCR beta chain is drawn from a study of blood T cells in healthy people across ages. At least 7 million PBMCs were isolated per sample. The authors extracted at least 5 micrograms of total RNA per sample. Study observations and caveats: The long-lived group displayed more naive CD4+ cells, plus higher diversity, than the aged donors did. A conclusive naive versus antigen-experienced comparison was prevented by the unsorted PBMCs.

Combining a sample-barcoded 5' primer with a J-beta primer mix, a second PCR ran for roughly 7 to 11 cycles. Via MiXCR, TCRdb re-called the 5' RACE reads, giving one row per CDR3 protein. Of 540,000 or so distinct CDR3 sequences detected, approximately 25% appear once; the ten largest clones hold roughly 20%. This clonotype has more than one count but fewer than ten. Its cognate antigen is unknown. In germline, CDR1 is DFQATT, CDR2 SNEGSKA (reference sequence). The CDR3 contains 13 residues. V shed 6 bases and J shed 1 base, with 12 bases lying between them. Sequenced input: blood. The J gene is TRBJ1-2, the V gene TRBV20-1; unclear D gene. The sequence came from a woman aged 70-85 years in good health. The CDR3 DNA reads TGCAGTGCCCTCGAAGGGAGTAACTATGGCTACACCTTC. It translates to CSALEGSNYGYTF.